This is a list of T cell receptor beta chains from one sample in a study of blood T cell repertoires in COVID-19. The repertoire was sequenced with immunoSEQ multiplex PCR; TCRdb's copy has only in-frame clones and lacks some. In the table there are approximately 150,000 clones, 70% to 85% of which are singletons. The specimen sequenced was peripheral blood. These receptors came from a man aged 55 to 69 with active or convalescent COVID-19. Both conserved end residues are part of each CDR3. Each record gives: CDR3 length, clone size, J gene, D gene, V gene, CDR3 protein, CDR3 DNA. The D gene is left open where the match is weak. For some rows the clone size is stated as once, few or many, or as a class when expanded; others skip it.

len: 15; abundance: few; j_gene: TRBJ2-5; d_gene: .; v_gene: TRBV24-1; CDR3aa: CATSDLRRGEETQYF; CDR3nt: TGTGCCACCAGTGATTTGCGTAGAGGAGAAGAGACCCAGTACTTC
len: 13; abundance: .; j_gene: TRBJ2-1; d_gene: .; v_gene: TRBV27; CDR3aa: CASSSSAYNEQFF; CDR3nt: TGTGCCAGCAGTTCCTCGGCCTACAATGAGCAGTTCTTC
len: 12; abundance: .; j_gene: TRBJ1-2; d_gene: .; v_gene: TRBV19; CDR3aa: CATGGPNYGYTF; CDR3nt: TGTGCCACCGGGGGACCTAACTATGGCTACACCTTC
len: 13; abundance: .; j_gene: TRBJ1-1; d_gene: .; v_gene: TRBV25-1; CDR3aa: CASSEVYSTEAFF; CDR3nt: TGTGCCAGCAGTGAAGTTTACAGCACTGAAGCTTTCTTT
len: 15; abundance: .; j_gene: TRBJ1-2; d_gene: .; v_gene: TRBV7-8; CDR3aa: CASSLELQAYYGYTF; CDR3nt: TGTGCCAGCAGCTTAGAGCTACAGGCTTACTATGGCTACACCTTC
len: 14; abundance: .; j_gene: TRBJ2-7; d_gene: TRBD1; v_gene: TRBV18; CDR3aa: CASSRGQGSYEQYF; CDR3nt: TGTGCCAGCTCACGAGGACAGGGTTCCTACGAGCAGTACTTC
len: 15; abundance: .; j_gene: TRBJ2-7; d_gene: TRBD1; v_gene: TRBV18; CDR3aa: CASSPTLTGAYEQYF; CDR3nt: TGTGCCAGCTCACCTACACTGACAGGGGCCTACGAGCAGTACTTC
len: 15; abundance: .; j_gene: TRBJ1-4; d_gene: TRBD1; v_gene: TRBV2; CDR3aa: CASRADRGDNEKLFF; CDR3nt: TGTGCCAGCAGGGCCGACAGGGGAGATAATGAAAAACTGTTTTTT
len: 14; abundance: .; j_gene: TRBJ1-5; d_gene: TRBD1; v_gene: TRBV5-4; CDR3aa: CASSNGTGNQPQHF; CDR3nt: TGTGCCAGCAGCAATGGGACAGGGAATCAGCCCCAGCATTTT
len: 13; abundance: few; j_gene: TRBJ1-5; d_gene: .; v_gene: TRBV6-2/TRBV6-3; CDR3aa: CASSYPGIQPQHF; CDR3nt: TGTGCCAGCAGTTACCCGGGGATTCAGCCCCAGCATTTT
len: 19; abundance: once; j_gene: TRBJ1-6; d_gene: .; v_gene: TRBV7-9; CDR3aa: CASSHTVWDSSSYNSPLHF; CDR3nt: TGTGCCAGCAGCCACACCGTTTGGGACTCCAGCTCCTATAATTCACCCCTCCACTTT
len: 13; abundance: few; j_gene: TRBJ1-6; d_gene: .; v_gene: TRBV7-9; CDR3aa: CASSRGVSSPLHF; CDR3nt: TGTGCCAGCAGCAGAGGAGTGAGCTCACCCCTCCACTTT
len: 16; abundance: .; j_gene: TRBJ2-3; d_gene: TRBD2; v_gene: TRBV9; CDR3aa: CASSGTSGRLVDTQYF; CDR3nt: TGTGCCAGCTCCGGGACTAGCGGGAGGCTTGTGGATACGCAGTATTTT
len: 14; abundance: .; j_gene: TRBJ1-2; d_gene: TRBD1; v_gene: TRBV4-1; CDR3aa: CASSQEQGAGGYTF; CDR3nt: TGCGCCAGCAGCCAGGAACAGGGGGCGGGAGGCTACACCTTC
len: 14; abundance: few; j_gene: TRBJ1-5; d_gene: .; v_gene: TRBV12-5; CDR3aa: CASGKEERVQPQHF; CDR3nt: TGTGCTAGTGGTAAAGAGGAGCGGGTTCAGCCCCAGCATTTT
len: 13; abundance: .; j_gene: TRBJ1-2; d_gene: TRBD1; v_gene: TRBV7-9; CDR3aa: CASSRGQGYGYTF; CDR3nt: TGTGCCAGCAGCCGGGGACAGGGTTATGGCTACACCTTC
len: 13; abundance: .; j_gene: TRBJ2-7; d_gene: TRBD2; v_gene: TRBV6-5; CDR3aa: CASSSGGHYEQYF; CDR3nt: TGTGCCAGTTCTAGCGGGGGGCACTACGAGCAGTACTTC
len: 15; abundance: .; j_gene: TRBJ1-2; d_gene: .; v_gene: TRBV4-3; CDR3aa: CASSQDTQGLYGYTF; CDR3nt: TGCGCCAGCAGCCAAGATACACAGGGCCTCTATGGCTACACCTTC
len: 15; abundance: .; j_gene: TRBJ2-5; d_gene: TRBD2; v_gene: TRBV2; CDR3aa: CASRGLAGGQETQYF; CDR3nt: TGTGCCAGCAGGGGACTAGCGGGAGGGCAAGAGACCCAGTACTTC
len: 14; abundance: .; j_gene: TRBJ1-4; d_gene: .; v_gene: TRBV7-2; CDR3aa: CASSLGRNRAKLFF; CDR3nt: TGTGCCAGCAGCTTAGGGAGGAACAGGGCCAAACTGTTTTTT
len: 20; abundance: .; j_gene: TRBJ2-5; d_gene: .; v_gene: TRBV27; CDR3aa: CASSIIGLMRQGGPRETQYF; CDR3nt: TGTGCCAGTAGTATTATCGGGCTAATGAGGCAGGGGGGACCCAGAGAGACCCAGTACTTC
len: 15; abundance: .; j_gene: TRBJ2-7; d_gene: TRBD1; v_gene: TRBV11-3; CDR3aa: CASSLVGGVGGEQYF; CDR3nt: TGTGCCAGCAGCTTAGTAGGGGGCGTAGGGGGCGAGCAGTACTTC
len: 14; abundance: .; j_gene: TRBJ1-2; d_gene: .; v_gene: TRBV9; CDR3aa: CASSVDTTPYGYTF; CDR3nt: TGTGCCAGCAGCGTTGACACAACCCCCTATGGCTACACCTTC
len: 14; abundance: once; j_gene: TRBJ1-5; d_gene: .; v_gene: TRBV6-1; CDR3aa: CASSGGSGNQPQHF; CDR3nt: TGTGCCAGCAGTGGCGGATCCGGCAATCAGCCCCAGCATTTT
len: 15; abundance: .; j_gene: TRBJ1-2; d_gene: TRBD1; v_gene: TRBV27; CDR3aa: CASSLSSGRGHGYTF; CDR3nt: TGTGCCAGCAGTTTATCATCGGGCAGGGGGCATGGCTACACCTTC
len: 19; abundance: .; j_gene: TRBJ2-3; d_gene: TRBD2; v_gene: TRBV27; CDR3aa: CASSLRGLAGGRSTDTQYF; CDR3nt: TGTGCCAGCAGTTTGAGGGGGCTAGCGGGAGGGCGGAGCACAGATACGCAGTATTTT
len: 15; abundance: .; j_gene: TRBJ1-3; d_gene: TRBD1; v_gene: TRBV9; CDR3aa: CASSVRTGDGNTIYF; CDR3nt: TGTGCCAGCAGCGTAAGAACAGGGGATGGAAACACCATATATTTT
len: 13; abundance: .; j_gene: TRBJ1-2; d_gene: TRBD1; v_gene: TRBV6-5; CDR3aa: CASLRDRGYGYTF; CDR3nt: TGTGCCAGCCTCCGGGACAGGGGTTATGGCTACACCTTC
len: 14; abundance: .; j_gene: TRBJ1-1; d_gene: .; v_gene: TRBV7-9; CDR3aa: CASSLGGVVTEAFF; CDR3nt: TGTGCCAGCAGCTTAGGGGGGGTTGTCACTGAAGCTTTCTTT
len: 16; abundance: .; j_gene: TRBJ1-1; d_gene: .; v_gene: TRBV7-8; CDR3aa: CASSFPGEGRNTEAFF; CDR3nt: TGTGCCAGCAGCTTCCCCGGGGAGGGGAGGAACACTGAAGCTTTCTTT
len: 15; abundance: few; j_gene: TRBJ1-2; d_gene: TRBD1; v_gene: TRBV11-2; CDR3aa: CASSSNRGQVYGYTF; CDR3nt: TGTGCCAGCAGCTCAAACAGGGGACAGGTCTATGGCTACACCTTC
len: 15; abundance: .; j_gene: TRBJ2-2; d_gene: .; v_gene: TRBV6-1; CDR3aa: CASGEGSRYTGELFF; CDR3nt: TGTGCCAGCGGTGAAGGCTCTAGATATACCGGGGAGCTGTTTTTT
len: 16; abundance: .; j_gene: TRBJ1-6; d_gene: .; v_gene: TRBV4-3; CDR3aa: CASSQDRGSANSPLHF; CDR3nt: TGCGCCAGCAGCCAAGATCGGGGGAGTGCCAATTCACCCCTCCACTTT